Listed below are T cell receptor beta chains from one sample, sequenced in a study of cytomegalovirus exposure and HLA in healthy donors. TCRdb's copy holds only in-frame clones and misses some; the assay was immunoSEQ multiplex PCR. The sample has roughly 39,000 clones, and its top ten clones hold 1% to 1.5%. Sequenced: PBMCs. Receptors originate from a man aged 25 to 40 in good health and CMV-seronegative. CDR3s leave out the opening cysteine and the closing phenylalanine or tryptophan. Each record gives: J gene, V gene, CDR3 protein.

j_call: TRBJ2-7; v_call: TRBV6-5; cdr3_aa: ASGTSGRYEQY
j_call: TRBJ1-5; v_call: TRBV7-4; cdr3_aa: ASSLVATGPMGPQH
j_call: TRBJ1-3; v_call: TRBV4-3; cdr3_aa: ASSQVRAGNTIY
j_call: TRBJ1-4; v_call: TRBV30; cdr3_aa: AWSVLNEKLF
j_call: TRBJ2-7; v_call: TRBV7-9; cdr3_aa: ASSRTSGTSYEQY
j_call: TRBJ1-1; v_call: TRBV4-1; cdr3_aa: ASSQVRETVEAF
j_call: TRBJ2-5; v_call: TRBV11-1; cdr3_aa: ASSGEDSQETQY
j_call: TRBJ2-7; v_call: TRBV15; cdr3_aa: ATSRDLGSYEQY
j_call: TRBJ1-2; v_call: TRBV7-9; cdr3_aa: ASSLNSYGYT
j_call: TRBJ1-1; v_call: TRBV6-5; cdr3_aa: ASSYSRLNTEAF
j_call: TRBJ2-3; v_call: TRBV14; cdr3_aa: ASSPGTTAQY
j_call: TRBJ2-1; v_call: TRBV4-1; cdr3_aa: ASSQGLAGVQGEQF
j_call: TRBJ1-6; v_call: TRBV6-1; cdr3_aa: ASSEGLNSPLH
j_call: TRBJ2-2; v_call: TRBV6-5; cdr3_aa: ASRLGRGASGELF
j_call: TRBJ2-7; v_call: TRBV29-1; cdr3_aa: SVVSQGPGEQY
j_call: TRBJ1-4; v_call: TRBV7-2; cdr3_aa: ASSPGTGEEKLF
j_call: TRBJ1-6; v_call: TRBV30; cdr3_aa: AWSVLTTPGDSPLH
j_call: TRBJ1-1; v_call: TRBV5-1; cdr3_aa: ASSPGDRAEAF
j_call: TRBJ1-2; v_call: TRBV6-4; cdr3_aa: ASRGQGEGYGYT
j_call: TRBJ1-4; v_call: TRBV5-1; cdr3_aa: ASSSQGTLF
j_call: TRBJ2-1; v_call: TRBV5-1; cdr3_aa: ASSFPVTASGVSSYNEQF
j_call: TRBJ1-2; v_call: TRBV6-5; cdr3_aa: ASSAIRGEYGYT
j_call: TRBJ1-2; v_call: TRBV7-9; cdr3_aa: ASSLAGSSNYGYT
j_call: TRBJ2-1; v_call: TRBV4-2; cdr3_aa: ASSPGLEGANEQF
j_call: TRBJ2-1; v_call: TRBV29-1; cdr3_aa: SVVMASGRAFNEQF
j_call: TRBJ1-2; v_call: TRBV10-3; cdr3_aa: AIRDAGAGYGYT
j_call: TRBJ1-2; v_call: TRBV2; cdr3_aa: ASSRTGAYGYT
j_call: TRBJ1-2; v_call: TRBV4-1; cdr3_aa: ASSQEGRGYT
j_call: TRBJ2-7; v_call: TRBV11-2; cdr3_aa: ASSLEAVSPYEQY
j_call: TRBJ2-3; v_call: TRBV2; cdr3_aa: ASREQGPTDTQY
j_call: TRBJ1-2; v_call: TRBV6-5; cdr3_aa: ASSSGQASYGYT
j_call: TRBJ2-5; v_call: TRBV25-1; cdr3_aa: ASSEDGTGSGETQY
j_call: TRBJ2-7; v_call: TRBV7-2; cdr3_aa: ASSLESTSGNEQY
j_call: TRBJ2-7; v_call: TRBV4-3; cdr3_aa: ASSLGLAGLSEQY
j_call: TRBJ2-7; v_call: TRBV6-5; cdr3_aa: ASSYSAGAYEQY
j_call: TRBJ2-7; v_call: TRBV19; cdr3_aa: ASSGQGASYEQY
j_call: TRBJ1-2; v_call: TRBV28; cdr3_aa: ASSLGSSRSYGYT
j_call: TRBJ1-2; v_call: TRBV10-3; cdr3_aa: AISETSGGGVYGYT
j_call: TRBJ2-5; v_call: TRBV5-7; cdr3_aa: ASSSVPGHPKGQETQY
j_call: TRBJ1-2; v_call: TRBV25-1; cdr3_aa: ASSDPGSYYGYT